This TCR beta chain emerged from a study of blood T cell repertoires in COVID-19. Study background: The United States, Italy and Spain supplied acute and convalescent COVID-19 samples. PBMCs, B-cell-depleted T cells, or T cells provided the cDNA or gDNA that made up the material.

Germline V CDR1 and CDR2: SNHLY, FYNNEI. J lost 4 bases, V lost 5 bases, and 5 bases had no gene match. The CDR3 length is 15 residues. Original methodology: Amplification with reference gene primers provided the estimates of nucleated cell counts. Assay: immunoSEQ multiplex PCR; the TCRdb copy retains only in-frame clones and omits some. The V and J calls and the clone size are those of that table, but D and trimming were determined from the DNA. The data show under 200,000 clones, with about 88% seen just once and 1.5% to 2% held by the top ten. The rearrangement joins TRBV2 to TRBJ2-3; 11 nucleotides line up with TRBD1. The TCR sequence derives from a man between 18 and 29 years old with active or convalescent COVID-19. The specimen sequenced was peripheral blood. For the CDR3, the DNA is TGTGCCAGCAGTCGGGACAGGGGGACTGCAGATACGCAGTATTTT. This gives the protein CASSRDRGTADTQYF.